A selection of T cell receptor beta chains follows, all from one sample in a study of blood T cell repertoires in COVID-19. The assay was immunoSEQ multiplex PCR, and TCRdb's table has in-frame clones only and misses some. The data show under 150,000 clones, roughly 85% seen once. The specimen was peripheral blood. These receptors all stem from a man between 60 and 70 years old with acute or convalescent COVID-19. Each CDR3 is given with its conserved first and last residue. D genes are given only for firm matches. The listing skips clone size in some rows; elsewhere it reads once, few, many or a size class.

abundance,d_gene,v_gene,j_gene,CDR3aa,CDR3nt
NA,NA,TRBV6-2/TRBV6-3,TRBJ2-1,CASSLPGINEQFF,TGTGCCAGCAGTTTGCCAGGAATCAATGAGCAGTTCTTC
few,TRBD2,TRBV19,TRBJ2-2,CASISGGWPGELFF,TGTGCCAGTATATCGGGAGGGTGGCCCGGGGAGCTGTTTTTT
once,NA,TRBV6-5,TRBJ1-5,CASREGLSNQPQHF,TGTGCCAGCAGGGAGGGGCTTAGCAATCAGCCCCAGCATTTT
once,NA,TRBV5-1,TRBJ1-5,CASSQAGDRPQHF,TGCGCCAGCAGCCAAGCAGGTGACCGGCCCCAGCATTTT
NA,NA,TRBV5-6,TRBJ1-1,CASKGWAGHLNTEAFF,TGTGCCAGCAAGGGGTGGGCAGGTCATCTGAACACTGAAGCTTTCTTT
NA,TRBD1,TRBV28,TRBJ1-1,CASRLTGGNTEAFF,TGTGCCAGCAGATTGACAGGGGGGAACACTGAAGCTTTCTTT
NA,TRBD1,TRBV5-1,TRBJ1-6,CASSFDRGSPLHF,TGCGCCAGCAGCTTTGACAGGGGATCACCCCTCCACTTT
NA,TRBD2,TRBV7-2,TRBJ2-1,CASSSSGGPAEQFF,TGTGCCAGCAGCTCTAGCGGGGGCCCTGCTGAGCAGTTCTTC
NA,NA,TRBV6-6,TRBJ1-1,CASSYSAANTEAFF,TGTGCCAGCAGTTACTCGGCGGCTAACACTGAAGCTTTCTTT
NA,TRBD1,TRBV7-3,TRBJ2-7,CASSLRVARGYEQYF,TGTGCCAGCAGCTTAAGGGTAGCCAGGGGGTACGAGCAGTACTTC
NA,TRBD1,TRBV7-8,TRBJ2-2,CASSLRGQGALMSTGELFF,TGTGCCAGCAGCTTACGGGGACAGGGAGCGCTAATGTCCACCGGGGAGCTGTTTTTT
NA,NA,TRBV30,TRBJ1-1,CAWSRGTLNTEAFF,TGTGCCTGGAGTAGGGGGACACTGAACACTGAAGCTTTCTTT
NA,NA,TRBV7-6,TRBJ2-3,CASSFDRTQYF,TGTGCCAGCAGCTTCGACAGGACGCAGTATTTT
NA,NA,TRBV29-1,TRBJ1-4,CSALSAEKLFF,TGCAGCGCTCTCAGCGCGGAAAAACTGTTTTTT
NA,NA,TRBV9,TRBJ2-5,CASSPGSGETQYF,TGTGCCAGCAGCCCCGGGTCGGGAGAGACCCAGTACTTC
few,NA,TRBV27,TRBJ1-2,CASSERGGRGYTF,TGTGCCAGCAGCGAGAGGGGGGGTAGAGGCTACACCTTC
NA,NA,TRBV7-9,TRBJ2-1,CASSFNQANEQFF,TGTGCCAGCAGCTTCAATCAGGCCAATGAGCAGTTCTTC
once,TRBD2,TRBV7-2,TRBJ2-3,CASSFTSGITDTQYF,TGTGCCAGCAGCTTCACTAGCGGGATCACAGATACGCAGTATTTT
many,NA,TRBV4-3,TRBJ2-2,CASSQEPLRDGFTGELFF,TGCGCCAGCAGCCAAGAACCCTTGCGGGACGGCTTCACCGGGGAGCTGTTTTTT
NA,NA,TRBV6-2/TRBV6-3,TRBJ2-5,CASSFQGEHVETQYF,TGTGCCAGCAGTTTCCAGGGTGAGCATGTGGAGACCCAGTACTTC
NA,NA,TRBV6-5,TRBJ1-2,CASSPQATARYGYTF,TGTGCCAGCAGTCCACAGGCGACAGCCCGATATGGCTACACCTTC
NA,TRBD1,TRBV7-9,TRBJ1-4,CASQQGIGTNEKLFF,TGTGCCAGCCAACAGGGGATAGGGACTAATGAAAAACTGTTTTTT
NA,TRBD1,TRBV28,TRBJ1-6,CASRVGTGGNSPLHF,TGTGCCAGCAGAGTAGGGACAGGGGGAAATTCACCCCTCCACTTT
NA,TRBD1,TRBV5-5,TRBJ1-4,CASGGQGAGEKLFF,TGTGCCAGCGGTGGACAGGGGGCTGGCGAAAAACTGTTTTTT
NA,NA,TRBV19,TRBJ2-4,CASSQDIAKNIQYF,TGTGCCAGTAGCCAGGACATAGCCAAAAACATTCAGTACTTC
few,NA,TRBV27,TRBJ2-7,CASSSSDRSYEQYF,TGTGCCAGCAGTTCTAGCGACCGCTCCTACGAGCAGTACTTC
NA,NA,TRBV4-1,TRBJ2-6,CASSQAGDGANVLTF,TGCGCCAGCAGCCAAGCAGGGGACGGGGCCAACGTCCTGACTTTC
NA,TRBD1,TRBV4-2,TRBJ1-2,CASSQEAGQGTGYTF,TGTGCCAGCAGCCAAGAAGCGGGACAGGGGACGGGCTACACCTTC
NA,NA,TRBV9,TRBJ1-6,CASSPHRAPNSPLHF,TGTGCCAGCAGCCCTCACAGGGCACCTAATTCACCCCTCCACTTT
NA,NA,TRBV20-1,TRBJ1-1,CSAPRLTEAFF,TGCAGTGCCCCCCGGTTGACTGAAGCTTTCTTT
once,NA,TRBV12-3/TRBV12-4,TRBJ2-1,CASSLLASNEQFF,TGTGCCAGCAGTTTACTAGCTTCCAATGAGCAGTTCTTC
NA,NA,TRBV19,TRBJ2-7,CASSIGDTIYEQYF,TGTGCCAGTAGTATTGGGGACACCATCTACGAGCAGTACTTC
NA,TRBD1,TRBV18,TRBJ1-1,CASSPKTGDTEAFF,TGTGCCAGCTCACCCAAGACAGGGGACACTGAAGCTTTCTTT
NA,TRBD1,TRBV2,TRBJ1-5,CASSEAGQQQPQHF,TGTGCCAGCAGTGAAGCGGGACAGCAACAGCCCCAGCATTTT
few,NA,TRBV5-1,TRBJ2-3,CASSLELTDTQYF,TGCGCCAGCAGCTTGGAACTCACAGATACGCAGTATTTT
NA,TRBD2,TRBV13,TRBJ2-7,CASSFGRGEQYF,TGTGCCAGCAGCTTTGGGAGGGGCGAGCAGTACTTC
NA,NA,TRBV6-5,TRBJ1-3,CASSFDTYSSGNTIYF,TGTGCCAGCAGTTTCGACACCTACAGCTCTGGAAACACCATATATTTT
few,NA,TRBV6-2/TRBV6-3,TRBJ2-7,CASSTPGAPGGFAYEQYF,TGTGCCAGCAGTACCCCAGGGGCACCCGGCGGATTCGCCTACGAGCAGTACTTC
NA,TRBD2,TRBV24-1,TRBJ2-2,CATSDAGTSGYTGELFF,TGTGCCACCAGTGATGCTGGGACTAGCGGATACACCGGGGAGCTGTTTTTT
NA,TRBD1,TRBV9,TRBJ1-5,CASSQMVSDREMGSNQPQHF,TGTGCCAGCAGCCAGATGGTAAGTGACAGGGAAATGGGGAGCAATCAGCCCCAGCATTTT
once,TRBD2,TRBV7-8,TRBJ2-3,CASSLGSGRATADTQYF,TGTGCCAGCAGCCTGGGCTCCGGGAGGGCCACGGCAGATACGCAGTATTTT
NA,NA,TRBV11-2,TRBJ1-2,CASSLEGGSGYTF,TGTGCCAGCAGCTTAGAAGGCGGAAGTGGCTACACCTTC
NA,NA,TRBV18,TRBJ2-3,CASSPAQATSTDTQYF,TGTGCCAGCTCACCGGCACAGGCTACTAGCACAGATACGCAGTATTTT
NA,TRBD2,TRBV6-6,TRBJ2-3,CASSPREGAGTDTQYF,TGTGCCAGCAGTCCCCGGGAGGGAGCGGGAACAGATACGCAGTATTTT
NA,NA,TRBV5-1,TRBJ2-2,CASSLRDQQYAGELFF,TGCGCCAGCAGCTTGAGAGACCAACAGTATGCCGGGGAGCTGTTTTTT
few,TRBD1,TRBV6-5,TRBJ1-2,CASSQGEYGYTF,TGTGCCAGCAGCCAGGGGGAATATGGCTACACCTTC
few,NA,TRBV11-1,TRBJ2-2,CASSATGFTGELFF,TGTGCCAGCAGCGCGACAGGTTTCACCGGGGAGCTGTTTTTT